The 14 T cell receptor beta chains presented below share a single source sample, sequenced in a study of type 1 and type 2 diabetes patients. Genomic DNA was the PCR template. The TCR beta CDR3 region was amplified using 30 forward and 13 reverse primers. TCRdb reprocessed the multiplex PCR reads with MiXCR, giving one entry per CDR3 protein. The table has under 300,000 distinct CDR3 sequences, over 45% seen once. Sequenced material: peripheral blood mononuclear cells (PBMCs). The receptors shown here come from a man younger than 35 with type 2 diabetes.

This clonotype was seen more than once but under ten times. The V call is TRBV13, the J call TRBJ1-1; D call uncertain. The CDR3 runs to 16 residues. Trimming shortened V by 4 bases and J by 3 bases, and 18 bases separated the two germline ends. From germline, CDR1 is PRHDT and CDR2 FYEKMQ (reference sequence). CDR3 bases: TGTGCCAGCAGCTGGTCGTTTGGGCCTGGGGACACTGAAGCTTTCTTT. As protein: CASSWSFGPGDTEAFF. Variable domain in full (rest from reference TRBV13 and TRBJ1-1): AAGVIQSPRHLIKEKRETATLKCYPIPRHDTVYWYQQGPGQDPQFLISFYEKMQSDKGSIPDRFSAQQFSDYHSELNMSSLELGDSALYFCASSWSFGPGDTEAFFGQGTRLTVV.

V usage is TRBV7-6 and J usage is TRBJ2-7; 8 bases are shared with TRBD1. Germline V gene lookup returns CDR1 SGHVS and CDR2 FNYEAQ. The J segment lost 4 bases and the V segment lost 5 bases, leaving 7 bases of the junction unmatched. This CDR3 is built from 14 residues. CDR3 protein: CASSPNRGTYEQYF. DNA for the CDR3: TGTGCCAGCAGCCCCAACAGGGGGACGTACGAGCAGTACTTC.

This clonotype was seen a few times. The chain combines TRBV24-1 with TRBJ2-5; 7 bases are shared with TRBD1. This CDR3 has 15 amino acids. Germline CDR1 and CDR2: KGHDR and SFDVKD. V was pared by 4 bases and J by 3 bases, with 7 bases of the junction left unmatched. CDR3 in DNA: TGTGCCACCAGTGACTCCGACAGGGAAAAAGAGACCCAGTACTTC. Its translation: CATSDSDREKETQYF.

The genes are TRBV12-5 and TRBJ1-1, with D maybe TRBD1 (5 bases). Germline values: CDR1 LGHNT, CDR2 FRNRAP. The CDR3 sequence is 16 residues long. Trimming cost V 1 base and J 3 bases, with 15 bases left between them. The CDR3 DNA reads TGTGCTAGTGGTTTGGATCGCTTCAGGGATTACACTGAAGCTTTCTTT. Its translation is CASGLDRFRDYTEAFF.

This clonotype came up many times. The CDR3 spells CATSAGQGSYEQYF. The CDR3 region has the DNA TGTGCCACCAGCGCGGGACAGGGGTCTTACGAGCAGTACTTC. The chain links TRBV15 to TRBJ2-7, with 10 bases lining up with TRBD1. The V segment lost 5 bases and the J segment 4 bases; nucleotides outside the gene matches: 5. The germline V gene encodes CDR1 LNHNV and CDR2 YYDKDF (reference sequence). This CDR3 has 14 residues.

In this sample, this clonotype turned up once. This CDR3 is CASSSDRGSYGYTF. The CDR3 nucleotides read TGTGCCAGCAGCTCTGACAGGGGGAGCTATGGCTACACCTTC. The genes are TRBV7-2 and TRBJ1-2, with 9 bases fitting TRBD1. The CDR3 runs to 14 residues. V lost 4 bases and J lost 4; bases outside the gene matches: 4. Germline assignment: CDR1 SGHTA and CDR2 FQGNSA.

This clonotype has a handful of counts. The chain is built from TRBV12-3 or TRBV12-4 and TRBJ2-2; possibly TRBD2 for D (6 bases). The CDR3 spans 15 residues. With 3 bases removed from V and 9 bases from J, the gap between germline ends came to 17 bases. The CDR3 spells CASSLGGAVFRELFF. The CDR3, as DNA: TGTGCCAGCAGTTTGGGCGGGGCAGTGTTCCGGGAGCTGTTTTTT.

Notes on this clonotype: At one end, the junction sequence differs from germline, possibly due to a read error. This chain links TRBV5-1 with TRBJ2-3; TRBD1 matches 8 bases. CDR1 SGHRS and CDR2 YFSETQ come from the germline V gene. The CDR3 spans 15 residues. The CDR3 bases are TGCGCCAGCAGCTTGGCGGCAGGGGGCACAGATACGCGGTATTTT. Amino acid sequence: CASSLAAGGTDTRYF. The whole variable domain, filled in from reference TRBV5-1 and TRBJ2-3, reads KAGVTQTPRYLIKTRGQQVTLSCSPISGHRSVSWYQQTPGQGLQFLFEYFSETQRNKGNFPGRFSGRQFSNSRSEMNVSTLELGDSALYLCASSLAAGGTDTRYFGPGTRLTVL.

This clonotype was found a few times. The CDR3 reads CASSEGWGDTQYF. The DNA of the CDR3 is TGTGCCAGCAGTGAGGGGTGGGGAGATACGCAGTATTTT. The chain joins TRBV2 to TRBJ2-3; no definite D call. This CDR3 contains 13 residues. The germline V gene has CDR1 SNHLY and CDR2 FYNNEI. The V and J ends lost 3 bases and 5 bases respectively, with 9 bases between them.

In DNA form, the CDR3 reads TGCAGTGCATGGACGGCTTACAATGAGCAGTTCTTC. Translation: CSAWTAYNEQFF. The rearrangement uses TRBV20-1 and TRBJ2-1; D gene ambiguous. This CDR3 spans 12 amino acids. V gave up 6 bases and J gave up 4 bases, with 10 bases separating them. Germline CDR1 is DFQATT and CDR2 is SNEGSKA (reference sequence).

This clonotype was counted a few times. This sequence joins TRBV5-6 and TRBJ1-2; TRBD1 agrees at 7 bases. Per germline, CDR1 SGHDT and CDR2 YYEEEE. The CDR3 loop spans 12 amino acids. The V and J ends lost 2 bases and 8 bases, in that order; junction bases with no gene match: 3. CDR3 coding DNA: TGTGCCAGCAGCTTAAGGGGGCTAGGCTACACCTTC. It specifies CASSLRGLGYTF. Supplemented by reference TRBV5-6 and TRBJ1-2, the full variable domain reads DAGVTQSPTHLIKTRGQQVTLRCSPKSGHDTVSWYQQALGQGPQFIFQYYEEEERQRGNFPDRFSGHQFPNYSSELNVNALLLGDSALYLCASSLRGLGYTFGSGTRLTVV.

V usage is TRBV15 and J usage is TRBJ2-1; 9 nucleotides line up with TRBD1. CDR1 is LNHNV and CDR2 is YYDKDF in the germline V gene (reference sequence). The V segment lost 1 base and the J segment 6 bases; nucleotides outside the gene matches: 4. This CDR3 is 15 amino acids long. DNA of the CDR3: TGTGCCACCAGCAGAGGAGAGACAGGGGGCAATGAGCAGTTCTTC. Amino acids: CATSRGETGGNEQFF.

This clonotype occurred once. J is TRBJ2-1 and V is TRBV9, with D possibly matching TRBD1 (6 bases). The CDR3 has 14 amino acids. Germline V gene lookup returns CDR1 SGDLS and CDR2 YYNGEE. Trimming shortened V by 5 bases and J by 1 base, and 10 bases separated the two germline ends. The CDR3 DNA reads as TGTGCCAGCAGTCGAGGGGGTTCCTACAATGAGCAGTTCTTC. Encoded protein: CASSRGGSYNEQFF.

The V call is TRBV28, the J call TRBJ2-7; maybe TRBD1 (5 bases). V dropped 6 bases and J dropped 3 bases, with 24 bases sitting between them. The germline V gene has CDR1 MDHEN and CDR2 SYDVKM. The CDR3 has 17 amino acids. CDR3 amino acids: CASRPPTATRADYEQYF. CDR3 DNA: TGTGCCAGCAGACCCCCAACTGCCACCAGGGCTGACTACGAGCAGTACTTC.